The clone carrying this TCR beta chain turned up a few times. This CDR3 has 14 amino acids. In germline, CDR1 is SGHTA, CDR2 FQGNSA. The germline V and J ends were trimmed by 6 bases and 2 bases, with 12 bases remaining between them. It was with unique molecular identifiers that the TCRbeta library was prepared. MiXCR, run by TCRdb on the PCR reads, gives a single entry per CDR3 protein. The sample has a few hundred thousand distinct CDR3 sequences; about a fifth are singletons. These data belong to a study of T-cell reconstitution after alpha-beta-depleted transplantation in children. V is TRBV7-2 and J is TRBJ2-3, with D perhaps TRBD2 (6 bases). The starting material was PBMCs from the stem cell graft donor, obtained from the stem cell graft. This receptor was identified in a human donor who donated a stem cell graft to a child with acute myeloid leukemia. The CDR3 loop is CASSREATTDTQYF. The CDR3 DNA is TGTGCCAGCAGTAGGGAGGCCACCACAGATACGCAGTATTTT. The entire variable domain, with the rest obtained from reference TRBV7-2 and TRBJ2-3, is as follows: GAGVSQSPSNKVTEKGKDVELRCDPISGHTALYWYRQSLGQGLEFLIYFQGNSAPDKSGLPSDRFSAERTGGSVSTLTIQRTQQEDSAVYLCASSREATTDTQYFGPGTRLTVL.